This is a list of T cell receptor beta chains from one sample in a study of cytomegalovirus exposure and HLA in healthy donors. Assay: immunoSEQ multiplex PCR; the TCRdb copy retains only in-frame clones and omits some. This sample carries under 200,000 clones, roughly 80% of them seen once, and the ten largest clones take 4.5% to 7.5%. Sequencing was carried out using PBMCs. The receptors were gathered from a woman aged 30 to 39 in good health and CMV-seropositive. CDR3s include the opening cysteine and the closing phenylalanine or tryptophan. The order of the fields is D gene, V gene, J gene, clone size, CDR3 DNA, CDR3 protein. The D gene is left open where the match is weak. Size is stated for part of the rows, as once, few or many counts, or as a class when the clone is expanded.

TRBD1	TRBV15	TRBJ1-2	few	TGTGCCACCAGCAGAGACCGACAGGGAGGAGTTGGCTACACCTTC	CATSRDRQGGVGYTF
TRBD2	TRBV18	TRBJ2-1	-	TGTGCCAGCTCACCAACGGTAGCGGGAGGTAGTGAGCAGTTCTTC	CASSPTVAGGSEQFF
TRBD1	TRBV4-1	TRBJ2-6	-	TGCGCCAGCAGCCAACGACAGGGAATCTCTGGGGCCAACGTCCTGACTTTC	CASSQRQGISGANVLTF
-	TRBV2	TRBJ2-7	once	TGTGCCAGCGAACAGATCTACGAGCAGTACTTC	CASEQIYEQYF
-	TRBV6-5	TRBJ1-1	-	TGTGCCAGCAGGTATTCGGAGACCACTGAAGCTTTCTTT	CASRYSETTEAFF
-	TRBV7-2	TRBJ1-1	-	TGTGCCAGCAGCTTTAGCAGGGCGATCACTGAAGCTTTCTTT	CASSFSRAITEAFF
TRBD2	TRBV5-1	TRBJ2-3	-	TGCGCCAGCAGCCAACGGGCGGGGGAAAACAGCACAGATACGCAGTATTTT	CASSQRAGENSTDTQYF
TRBD1	TRBV5-1	TRBJ1-1	-	TGCGCCAGCAGCCGGGACAGTACGAACACTGAAGCTTTCTTT	CASSRDSTNTEAFF
-	TRBV15	TRBJ1-1	few	TGTGCCACCAGTACTGGGGGCTTGAACACTGAAGCTTTCTTT	CATSTGGLNTEAFF
TRBD1	TRBV27	TRBJ2-3	-	TGTGCCAGCAGTTTCCGGGACAGGGGGCAAGATACGCAGTATTTT	CASSFRDRGQDTQYF
TRBD2	TRBV4-3	TRBJ2-7	few	TGCGCCAGCAGCCACTTAGCGGGGGACTACGAGCAGTACTTC	CASSHLAGDYEQYF
-	TRBV6-5	TRBJ2-7	-	TGTGCCAGCAGTTACTCCCCTGACTTTTCCTACTACGAGCAGTACTTC	CASSYSPDFSYYEQYF
-	TRBV10-3	TRBJ1-2	-	TGTGCCATCAGTGAGTCTGACACATCCCCCCCCTATGGCTACACCTTC	CAISESDTSPPYGYTF
-	TRBV2	TRBJ1-5	-	TGTGCCAGCAGCCGAGAGACTAATCAGCCCCAGCATTTT	CASSRETNQPQHF
-	TRBV7-6	TRBJ2-7	few	TGTGCCAGCAGCTCCCCCCCCGGGGGTTGGAGCGAGCAGTACTTC	CASSSPPGGWSEQYF
-	TRBV7-3	TRBJ1-2	-	TGTGCCAGCAGCCCCACGGGAAACTATGGCTACACCTTC	CASSPTGNYGYTF
-	TRBV11-2	TRBJ2-3	once	TGTGCCAGCAGCTTAGCCGCGAGGGCAGATACGCAGTATTTT	CASSLAARADTQYF
TRBD1	TRBV7-8	TRBJ1-2	-	TGTGCCAGCAGCTCCCGGGACAGGTCCTATGGCTACACCTTC	CASSSRDRSYGYTF
-	TRBV6-6	TRBJ2-7	once	TGTGCCAGCAGTCTACAGGGCTACGAGCAGTACTTC	CASSLQGYEQYF
-	TRBV5-1	TRBJ2-3	-	TGCGCCAGCAGCTTGGAAGGGGCTCTAAGCACAGATACGCAGTATTTT	CASSLEGALSTDTQYF
-	TRBV2	TRBJ1-2	-	TGTGCCAGCAGGACCCAGTACAGGGAGATGGGCTACACCTTC	CASRTQYREMGYTF
TRBD2	TRBV5-4	TRBJ2-1	few	TGTGCCAGCAGCAAGGGACTAGCGGGGGGTAACAATGAGCAGTTCTTC	CASSKGLAGGNNEQFF
-	TRBV5-1	TRBJ2-3	-	TGCGCCAGCAGCACCGGCAGGGGTAACACAGATACGCAGTATTTT	CASSTGRGNTDTQYF
TRBD2	TRBV27	TRBJ2-7	-	TGTGCCAGCAGTTTACTCGGTAGCGGGAGCGGTGAGCAGTACTTC	CASSLLGSGSGEQYF
-	TRBV6-1	TRBJ1-4	-	TGTGCCAGCAGTGCCCGACAGGAACCAACTAATGAAAAACTGTTTTTT	CASSARQEPTNEKLFF
-	TRBV28	TRBJ1-2	few	TGTGCCAGCAGTTTAGGGCGAAAGGTCATCTATGGCTACACCTTC	CASSLGRKVIYGYTF
-	TRBV19	TRBJ2-3	-	TGTGCCAGTAGTGACCAGGGACTTCACACAGATACGCAGTATTTT	CASSDQGLHTDTQYF